This entry concerns a single T cell receptor (beta chain). Its antigen is unknown. These data belong to a study of blood T cells in healthy people across ages. Study-wide results and limits: Comparison with aged donors showed that long-lived donors had more naive CD4+ cells and higher diversity.

It was with a sample-barcoded 5' primer and a J-beta primer mix that a second PCR of roughly 7 to 12 cycles was run. Every sample gave at least 2.5 million paired-end reads containing CDR3. A single record per CDR3 protein comes from TCRdb applying MiXCR to the 5' RACE reads. This table has around 1,600,000 distinct CDR3 sequences, 40% to 45% appearing once. Germline V CDR1 and CDR2: DFQATT, SNEGSKA (reference sequence). This CDR3 has 15 amino acids. V dropped 1 base and J dropped 9; count of bases not matched to a gene: 6. This TCR came from a young woman in good health. Sequencing used blood. The chain is built from TRBV20-1 and TRBJ1-6; 10 bases are a match to TRBD1. In nucleotides, the CDR3 is TGCAGTGCTAGAGTCGACAGGGGGCTTAGTTCACCCCTCCACTTT. It yields the protein CSARVDRGLSSPLHF.